One sample yielded the 10 T cell receptor beta chains listed below, sequenced in a study of hypomethylating agent response in myelodysplastic syndrome. Produced via immunoSEQ multiplex PCR; TCRdb's table is partial and in-frame only. This sample has around 1,800 clones, with around four fifths found just once. The starting material was bone marrow, obtained before or after starting hypomethylating agent treatment for myelodysplastic syndrome (not recorded which). The receptors were sampled from a human donor with myelodysplastic syndrome.

The chain carries TRBV4-1 and TRBJ1-5; D is unclear. The CDR3 has 21 residues. The germline V and J ends were trimmed by 4 bases and 0 bases, with 28 bases remaining between them. Germline CDR1 and CDR2: MGHRA and YSYEKL. CDR3: CASSPSFRVEASSHSNQPQHF. The CDR3 DNA sequence: TGCGCCAGCAGCCCTTCATTTCGGGTCGAGGCATCATCACATAGCAATCAGCCCCAGCATTTT.

This CDR3 is CASSSLLDRNTGELFF. The CDR3 nucleotides are TGTGCCAGCAGTTCCCTCCTCGACAGGAACACCGGGGAGCTGTTTTTT. The chain couples TRBV28 to TRBJ2-2; D possibly corresponds to TRBD1 (5 bases). Germline V gene lookup returns CDR1 MDHEN and CDR2 SYDVKM. V was shortened by 4 bases and J by 1 base, with 13 bases between the two germline ends. This CDR3 region has 16 residues.

This clone has just one count. V and J are TRBV6-1 and TRBJ2-7; D is perhaps TRBD1 (5 bases). V was trimmed by 7 bases and J by 0 bases, leaving 13 bases between them. This CDR3 has 14 residues. Germline V gene lookup returns CDR1 MNHNS and CDR2 SASEGT. The CDR3 loop is CASKGQGYSYEQYF. The CDR3, as DNA: TGTGCCAGCAAGGGGCAGGGATACTCCTACGAGCAGTACTTC.

V usage is TRBV29-1 and J usage is TRBJ2-7; 9 bases match TRBD1. The CDR3 has 14 residues. The V gene's germline CDR1 is SQVTM and CDR2 ANQGSEA. Trimming removed 1 base from V and 2 bases from J; junction bases left unmatched: 3. CDR3 amino acids: CSVEVGTGPYEQYF. In nucleotides, the CDR3 is TGCAGCGTTGAAGTCGGGACAGGGCCCTACGAGCAGTACTTC.

The genes are TRBV5-6 and TRBJ2-7; D remains ambiguous. Trimming cost V 8 bases and J 1 base, with 10 bases left between them. Germline CDR1 reads SGHDT; CDR2 reads YYEEEE. CDR3 length: 12 residues. CDR3 sequence reads: CASSIGSYEQYF. The DNA for the CDR3 is TGTGCCAGTTCAATTGGATCCTACGAGCAGTACTTC.

V is TRBV14 and J is TRBJ1-1, with unresolved D. The germline CDR1 and CDR2 sequences are SGHDN and FVKESK. The V and J ends lost 5 bases and 1 base respectively, with 8 bases between them. CDR3 length: 13 amino acids. In nucleotides, the CDR3 is TGTGCCAGCAGCTCTACAGCGAACACTGAAGCTTTCTTT. Translating it yields CASSSTANTEAFF.

This clone appeared a single time. The chain is built from TRBV7-2 and TRBJ1-5; the D is unclear. Trimming removed 8 bases from V and 5 bases from J, with 13 bases in between. The CDR3 has 13 amino acids. CDR1 is SGHTA and CDR2 is FQGNSA in the germline V gene. The DNA for the CDR3 is TGTGCCAGCGCCCTTGGTCAGGATCAGCCCCAGCATTTT. It translates to CASALGQDQPQHF.

This clone was counted a few times. The chain uses TRBV30 and TRBJ1-1, with 9 bases that match TRBD1. The CDR3 length is 14 residues. V shed 0 bases and J 6 bases; nucleotides not matched to a gene: 5. Germline V gives CDR1 GTSNPN, CDR2 SVGIG (reference sequence). The CDR3 loop reads CAWSVKGTGPEAFF. The CDR3 DNA follows: TGTGCCTGGAGTGTAAAAGGGACAGGGCCTGAAGCTTTCTTT.

This rearrangement joins TRBV19 to TRBJ2-1; 7 bases align to TRBD1. From germline, CDR1 is LNHDA and CDR2 SQIVND (reference sequence). With 5 bases clipped from V and 5 bases from J, the junction kept 12 bases outside the gene matches. The CDR3 has 16 residues. The DNA of the CDR3 is TGTGCCAGTAGTCTATTTAGACAGGGACCCAACAATGAGCAGTTCTTC. Translated, it gives CASSLFRQGPNNEQFF.

V gene TRBV6-5 combines with J gene TRBJ2-7, with D perhaps matching TRBD1 (5 bases). V lost 2 bases and J 0 bases, leaving 8 bases between the germline ends. CDR1 and CDR2 from the germline V gene are MNHEY and SVGAGI. This CDR3 is 14 amino acids long. The CDR3 DNA is TGTGCCAGCAGTTACCGAGACAGCTCCTACGAGCAGTACTTC. It yields the protein CASSYRDSSYEQYF.